The rows below give T cell receptor beta chains drawn from one sample of a study of naive and memory T cell subsets. TCRdb used MiXCR to reprocess the 5' RACE reads, holding one entry per CDR3 protein. The sample includes over 20,000 distinct CDR3 sequences, approximately 20% of them seen just once. Receptors originate from a female donor in good health. Both conserved end residues are part of each CDR3. D genes are given only for firm matches. Expanded clones are given a class, and other clones once, few, many or no size at all.

D gene,V gene,J gene,clone size,CDR3 DNA,CDR3 protein
NA,TRBV6-5,TRBJ2-2,few,TGTGCCAGCCGAAGCGGACTGAACACCGGGGAGCTGTTTTTT,CASRSGLNTGELFF
NA,TRBV29-1,TRBJ2-7,many,TGCAGCGTTTTATCCCCTGTTTCCTACGAGCAGTACTTC,CSVLSPVSYEQYF
NA,TRBV29-1,TRBJ2-5,many,TGCAGCGGGAGACAGAAAGAGACCCAGTACTTC,CSGRQKETQYF
TRBD1,TRBV20-1,TRBJ2-7,few,TGCAGTGCTAGAGGGACCGGGACAGGGAACGAGCAGTACTTC,CSARGTGTGNEQYF
NA,TRBV6-6,TRBJ1-2,medium-sized,TGTGCCAGCACCGTAAACAGGCTTTCTGGCTACACCTTC,CASTVNRLSGYTF
NA,TRBV12-5,TRBJ2-2,many,TGTGCTAGTGGTTTGATTCCGGGACTGGTTAACACCGGGGAGCTGTTTTTT,CASGLIPGLVNTGELFF
NA,TRBV6-2/TRBV6-3,TRBJ2-3,medium-sized,TGTGCCAGCAGTTACTCGACTAGCACAGATACGCAGTATTTT,CASSYSTSTDTQYF
TRBD2,TRBV29-1,TRBJ2-7,few,TGCAGCGTTGAAGATTGCCTAGCGGGAGGATTATTACGATGCGAGCAGTACTTC,CSVEDCLAGGLLRCEQYF
NA,TRBV29-1,TRBJ1-2,many,TGCAGCGGTGGAGACCAGAACTATGGCTACACCTTC,CSGGDQNYGYTF
NA,TRBV12-3/TRBV12-4,TRBJ1-5,NA,TGTGCCAGCAGGGGGCCTAGCAATCAGCCCCAGCATTTT,CASRGPSNQPQHF
NA,TRBV29-1,TRBJ2-3,medium-sized,TGCAGCGTTGCGGCACAGTCGGAGGTCACAGATACGCAGTATTTT,CSVAAQSEVTDTQYF
NA,TRBV29-1,TRBJ2-1,many,TGCAGCGTTGGTCCAGGCTGGGGAATGGAAAAAGAGCAGTTCTTC,CSVGPGWGMEKEQFF
NA,TRBV5-6,TRBJ2-3,NA,TGTGCCAGCAGCTCCTACGGACCGACGGTAGATACGCAGTATTTT,CASSSYGPTVDTQYF
TRBD2,TRBV20-1,TRBJ2-1,many,TGCAGTGCTAGAGATCTTTCGGGGGGCTCCTACAATGAGCAGTTCTTC,CSARDLSGGSYNEQFF
NA,TRBV29-1,TRBJ2-2,many,TGCAGCGGATACGGGGAGAACACCGGGGAGCTGTTTTTT,CSGYGENTGELFF
NA,TRBV6-5,TRBJ2-5,few,TGTGCCAGCAGCCGATCTGACATACTCCAAGAGACCCAGTACTTC,CASSRSDILQETQYF
NA,TRBV20-1,TRBJ2-7,few,TGCAGTGCTAGTTACAGGAGCTCCTACGAGCAGTACTTC,CSASYRSSYEQYF
NA,TRBV12-3/TRBV12-4,TRBJ1-5,NA,TGTGCCAGCAGTGCCCACGACAGTGATCAGCCCCAGCATTTT,CASSAHDSDQPQHF
NA,TRBV18,TRBJ2-1,many,TGTGCCAGCTCACCACCACCGGGAGCCTACAATGAGCAGTTCTTC,CASSPPPGAYNEQFF
NA,TRBV29-1,TRBJ2-1,many,TGCAGCGTTGAAAGGAGAAATGAGCAGTTCTTC,CSVERRNEQFF
NA,TRBV12-5,TRBJ2-1,few,TGTGCTAGTGGCGGGGGGACAACGAATGAGCAGTTCTTC,CASGGGTTNEQFF
TRBD2,TRBV20-1,TRBJ2-7,NA,TGCAGTGCGGGAGCGGGAGCCCGCTACGAGCAGTACTTC,CSAGAGARYEQYF
TRBD1,TRBV12-3/TRBV12-4,TRBJ1-2,medium-sized,TGTGCCAGTCCAAATGAGGGGGCCTCTGGCTACACCTTC,CASPNEGASGYTF
TRBD1,TRBV18,TRBJ1-1,medium-sized,TGTGCCAGCTCACTAACAGTACAGGGGACCATGAACACTGAAGCTTTCTTT,CASSLTVQGTMNTEAFF
NA,TRBV20-1,TRBJ2-5,few,TGCAGTGCTGGCCCCTCGGCGGCCCAAGAGACCCAGTACTTC,CSAGPSAAQETQYF
TRBD1,TRBV5-5,TRBJ1-5,many,TGTGCCAGCAGGCCGGACAGGGCGGGAAATCAGCCCCAGCATTTT,CASRPDRAGNQPQHF
NA,TRBV29-1,TRBJ2-3,few,TGCAGCGTTGTGGGGGAAGTGGGCACAGATACGCAGTATTTT,CSVVGEVGTDTQYF
TRBD2,TRBV6-5,TRBJ2-2,NA,TGTGCCAGCAGACGGCGGGAGTCGTACACCGGGGAGCTGTTTTTT,CASRRRESYTGELFF
TRBD1,TRBV20-1,TRBJ2-3,many,TGCAGTGCTTCGGGGACAGGGTCAGATACGCAGTATTTT,CSASGTGSDTQYF
NA,TRBV27,TRBJ1-6,NA,TGTGCCAGCAGTTTAAGATCAGGGGCTTCACCCCTCCACTTT,CASSLRSGASPLHF
NA,TRBV4-1,TRBJ2-7,medium-sized,TGCGCCAGCAGTCCGCGTCCGGCGGGCCAGTACGAGCAGTACTTC,CASSPRPAGQYEQYF
NA,TRBV7-9,TRBJ2-5,few,TGTGCCAGCAGCTTCGACGATGAGACCCAGTACTTC,CASSFDDETQYF
TRBD1,TRBV19,TRBJ2-4,medium-sized,TGTGCCAGTAGTTCGACAGGGAACATTCAGTACTTC,CASSSTGNIQYF
NA,TRBV11-2,TRBJ2-3,many,TGTGCCAGCAGCGCCGGGGCGCGGAGCAGGGCAGATACGCAGTATTTT,CASSAGARSRADTQYF
TRBD2,TRBV7-9,TRBJ2-1,many,TGTGCCAGCAGCTTAGCTTCTCAGCGGGGGTTCTACAATGAGCAGTTCTTC,CASSLASQRGFYNEQFF
TRBD2,TRBV20-1,TRBJ2-5,NA,TGCAGTGCTAGAGATGGGGGGGGACGAGAGACCCAGTACTTC,CSARDGGGRETQYF
TRBD2,TRBV6-5,TRBJ2-3,NA,TGTGCCAGCAGTCCATCCCGAGCGGGAGGCTCGAGGAGCACAGATACGCAGTATTTT,CASSPSRAGGSRSTDTQYF
TRBD1,TRBV7-9,TRBJ2-1,NA,TGTGCCAGCAGCTTAGAGAGGGGGCTCAACAATGAGCAGTTCTTC,CASSLERGLNNEQFF
NA,TRBV7-9,TRBJ2-6,few,TGTGCCAGCAGACCGCTCGTGTTGGGTAAATCTGGGGCCAACGTCCTGACTTTC,CASRPLVLGKSGANVLTF